This T cell receptor (beta chain) comes out of a study of CD8 T cells in ankylosing spondylitis. This clonotype has only a few counts. Its antigen remains unknown. Library preparation for TCR beta used quantitative 5'-RACE with molecular barcodes. Each CDR3 protein gets one entry after TCRdb re-called the 5' RACE reads with MiXCR. The sample lists about 540,000 distinct CDR3 sequences; 9.5% to 15% were seen once. Notes on the study in general: Among TCR beta sequences, a motif of about 8 highly homologous variants appeared characteristic of ankylosing spondylitis blood.

The CDR3 sequence is 22 residues long. V gave up 1 base and J gave up 1 base; unmatched junction bases: 16. Germline lookup yields CDR1 KGHDR and CDR2 SFDVKD. This rearrangement joins TRBV24-1 to TRBJ2-6, with 9 bases identical to TRBD1. The sequence was collected from a male donor with ankylosing spondylitis. The sequenced sample was blood, either unsorted or a sorted T cell fraction (not recorded which). The DNA of the CDR3 is TGTGCCACCAGTGATTTATACGGCGGGTCCGGACAGGGGATTTCTGGGGCCAACGTCCTGACTTTC. Translated: CATSDLYGGSGQGISGANVLTF.